This T cell receptor (beta chain) was recorded in a study of cytomegalovirus exposure and HLA in healthy donors. Findings and caveats of the study: More clonal expansion characterized HLA-associated TCR beta chains than equally common others in a later analysis. Testing in vitro showed a few CMV-associated chains specific for CMV antigens. High specificity and sensitivity for cytomegalovirus status were reported for the classifier.

V shed 2 bases and J shed 4 bases, with 10 bases lying between them. This CDR3 contains 14 residues. Germline V gene data show CDR1 as SEHNR and CDR2 as FQNEAQ (reference sequence). The PCR employed 60 Vbeta primers together with 13 Jbeta primers. In the original analysis: Later, an analysis found about 80 million unique TCR beta chains, and 8.5 million to 14 million of these were shared. Using immunoSEQ multiplex PCR, the repertoire was profiled, and TCRdb retains in-frame clones only, with some absent. That table gives V, J and clone size, and the DNA gave D and trimming. The sample has 150,000 or so clones, roughly 81% seen once. Remarks on this clone: Its target is unknown.

Material: PBMCs. The clonotype comes from a woman between 18 and 29 years old in good health and CMV-seropositive. The genes are TRBV7-9 and TRBJ2-3; tentative D call: TRBD1 (6 bases). CDR3 coding DNA: TGTGCCAGCAGCTTATGGGGACAACCAGATACGCAGTATTTT. Translated, it gives CASSLWGQPDTQYF.